Following are 9 T cell receptor beta chains from one sample sequenced in a study of ipilimumab plus nivolumab after autologous stem cell transplantation. Libraries were prepared by immunoSEQ multiplex PCR; TCRdb keeps only in-frame clonotypes and omits some of them. In the table there are tens of thousands of clones, about 91% of which are singletons. The sequencing used PBMCs, collected in a trial of ipilimumab plus nivolumab as post-transplant consolidation. The receptors come from a male donor with multiple myeloma.

The genes are TRBV7-9 and TRBJ2-7, with D hard to call. V was trimmed by 2 bases and J by 2 bases, leaving 4 bases between them. The CDR3 has 12 amino acids. Germline V gene lookup returns CDR1 SEHNR and CDR2 FQNEAQ (reference sequence). The CDR3 coding sequence is TGTGCCAGCAGCTTAAGTCCCTACGAGCAGTACTTC. It translates to CASSLSPYEQYF.

This sequence joins TRBV6-1 and TRBJ2-1; 8 positions agree with TRBD2. With V trimmed by 2 bases and J by 3 bases, 6 bases remained unmatched. The CDR3 is made up of 16 amino acids. Germline V lookup: CDR1 MNHNS, CDR2 SASEGT. This CDR3 is CASSEWGTRLYNEQFF. CDR3 nucleotides: TGTGCCAGCAGTGAATGGGGGACTAGACTCTACAATGAGCAGTTCTTC.

This chain connects TRBV7-8 to TRBJ2-1, with TRBD2 identical over 12 bases. CDR1 and CDR2 from the germline V gene are SGHVS and FQNEAQ. This CDR3 has 15 residues. J lost 9 bases, V lost 3 bases, and 6 bases had no gene match. The CDR3 nucleotides are TGTGCCAGCAGCTTGACTAGCGGGGGTTTGGGTGAGCAGTTCTTC. The encoded protein is CASSLTSGGLGEQFF.

This clone was recorded once. The chain recombines TRBV30 with TRBJ2-7; D is ambiguous. Between the trimmed V and J ends, which lost 2 bases and 7 bases, there was a span of 15 bases. CDR3 length equals 13 residues. Per germline, CDR1 GTSNPN and CDR2 SVGIG (reference sequence). In nucleotides, the CDR3 is TGTGCCTGGAGTCCGGGCCCAAATCGGGAGCAGTACTTC. Protein product: CAWSPGPNREQYF.

The chain carries TRBV4-1 and TRBJ2-6, with D possibly called TRBD1 or TRBD2 (5 bases each). Germline V CDR1 and CDR2: MGHRA, YSYEKL. Trimming cost V 4 bases and J 0 bases, with 13 bases left between them. The CDR3 length is 17 residues. In nucleotides, the CDR3 is TGCGCCAGCAGCCCCCCGAGGGGTATCTCTGGGGCCAACGTCCTGACTTTC. Its translation is CASSPPRGISGANVLTF.

The chain carries TRBV5-1 and TRBJ1-2; 10 bases fit TRBD1. Trimming at V came to 4 bases and at J to 4 bases, leaving 19 bases not matched to a gene. Germline V gene lookup returns CDR1 SGHRS and CDR2 YFSETQ. The CDR3 covers 19 residues. The CDR3 DNA reads TGCGCCAGCAGCGGAGACAGGGGGCGCGGTTTTGGGGCTCTCTATGGCTACACCTTC. It encodes CASSGDRGRGFGALYGYTF.

The V and J genes are TRBV9 and TRBJ2-2; TRBD2 might be the D (6 bases). The germline gives CDR1 SGDLS, CDR2 YYNGEE. V lost 4 bases, J lost 1 base, and 11 bases lay in between. The CDR3 extends over 15 amino acids. Here the CDR3 reads CASSPGDLNTGELFF. The CDR3 nucleotides read TGTGCCAGCAGCCCCGGGGACTTGAACACCGGGGAGCTGTTTTTT.

The CDR3 DNA is TGTGCCAGCAGTTACCCAGGGGATAATGAGCAGTTCTTC. Its protein product is CASSYPGDNEQFF. This chain joins TRBV6-5 and TRBJ2-1, with a tentative D call TRBD1 (6 bases). The CDR3 length is 13 residues. The V gene lost 2 bases and the J gene lost 7 bases, with 9 bases spanning the gap. The germline CDR1 and CDR2 sequences are MNHEY and SVGAGI.

In its sample, this clone was seen a few times. This sequence joins TRBV7-6 and TRBJ2-2; TRBD1 agrees at 9 bases. The CDR3 has 15 residues. In germline, CDR1 is SGHVS, CDR2 FNYEAQ. J was trimmed by 6 bases and V by 4 bases; bases with no gene match: 6. The CDR3 protein is CASSSGTGIPGELFF. For the CDR3, the DNA is TGTGCCAGCAGCTCCGGGACAGGGATTCCCGGGGAGCTGTTTTTT.